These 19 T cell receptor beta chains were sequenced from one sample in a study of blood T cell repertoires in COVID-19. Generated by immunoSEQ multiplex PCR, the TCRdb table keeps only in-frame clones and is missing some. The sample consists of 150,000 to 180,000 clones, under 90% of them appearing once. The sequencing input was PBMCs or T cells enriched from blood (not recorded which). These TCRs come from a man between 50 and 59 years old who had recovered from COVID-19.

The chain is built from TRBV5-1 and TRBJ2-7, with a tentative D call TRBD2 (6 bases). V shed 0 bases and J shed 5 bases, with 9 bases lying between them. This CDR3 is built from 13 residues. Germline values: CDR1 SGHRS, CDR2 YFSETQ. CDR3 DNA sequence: TGCGCCAGCAGCTTGGTTTGGGGGGACGAGCAGTACTTC. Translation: CASSLVWGDEQYF.

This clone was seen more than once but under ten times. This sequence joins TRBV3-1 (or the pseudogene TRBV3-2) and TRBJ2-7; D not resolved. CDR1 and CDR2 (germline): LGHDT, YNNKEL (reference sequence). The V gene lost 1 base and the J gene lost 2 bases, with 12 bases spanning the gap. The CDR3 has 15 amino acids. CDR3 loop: CASSQGVPSTYEQYF. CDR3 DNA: TGTGCCAGCAGCCAAGGAGTACCATCCACCTACGAGCAGTACTTC.

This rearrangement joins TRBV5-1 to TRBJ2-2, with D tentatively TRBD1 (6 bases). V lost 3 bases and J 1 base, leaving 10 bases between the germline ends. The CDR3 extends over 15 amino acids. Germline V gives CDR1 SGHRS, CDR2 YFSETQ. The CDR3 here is CASSSQTGNTGELFF. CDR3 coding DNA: TGCGCCAGCAGCTCCCAGACAGGGAACACCGGGGAGCTGTTTTTT.

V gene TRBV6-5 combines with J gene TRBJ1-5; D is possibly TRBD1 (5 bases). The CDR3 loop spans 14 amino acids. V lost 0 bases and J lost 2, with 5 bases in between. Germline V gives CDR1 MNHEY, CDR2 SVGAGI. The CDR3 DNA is TGTGCCAGCAGTTACTCACAGGGCAATCAGCCCCAGCATTTT. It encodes CASSYSQGNQPQHF.

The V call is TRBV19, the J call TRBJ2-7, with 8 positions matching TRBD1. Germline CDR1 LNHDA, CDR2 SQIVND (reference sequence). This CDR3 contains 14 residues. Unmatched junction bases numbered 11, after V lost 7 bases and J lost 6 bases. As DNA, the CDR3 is TGTGCCAGTAAGGCGCGACAGGGGATCTCCGAGCAGTACTTC. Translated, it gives CASKARQGISEQYF.

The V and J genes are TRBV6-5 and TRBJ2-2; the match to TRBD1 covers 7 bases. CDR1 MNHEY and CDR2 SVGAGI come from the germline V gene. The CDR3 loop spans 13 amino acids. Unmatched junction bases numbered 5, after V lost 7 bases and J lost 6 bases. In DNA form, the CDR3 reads TGTGCCAGCAAAAAGGGGGCGTCCGGGGAGCTGTTTTTT. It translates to CASKKGASGELFF.

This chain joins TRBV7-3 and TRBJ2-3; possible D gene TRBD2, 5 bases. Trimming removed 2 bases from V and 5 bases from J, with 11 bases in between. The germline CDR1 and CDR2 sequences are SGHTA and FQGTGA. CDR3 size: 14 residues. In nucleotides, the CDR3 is TGTGCCAGCAGCTTATTGTCGGGGAGAGATACGCAGTATTTT. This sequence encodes CASSLLSGRDTQYF.

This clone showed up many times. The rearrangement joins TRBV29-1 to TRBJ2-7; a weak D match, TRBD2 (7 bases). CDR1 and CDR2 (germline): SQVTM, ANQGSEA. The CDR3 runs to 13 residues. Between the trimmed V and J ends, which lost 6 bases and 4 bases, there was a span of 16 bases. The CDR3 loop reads CSVRGGPLYEQYF. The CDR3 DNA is TGCAGCGTCAGGGGAGGGCCCTTGTACGAGCAGTACTTC.

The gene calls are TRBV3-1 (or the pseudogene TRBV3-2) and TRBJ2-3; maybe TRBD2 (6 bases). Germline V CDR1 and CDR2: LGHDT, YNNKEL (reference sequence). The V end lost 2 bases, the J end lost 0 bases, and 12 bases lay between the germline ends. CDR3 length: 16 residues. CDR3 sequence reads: CASSQLLAASTDTQYF. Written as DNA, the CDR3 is TGTGCCAGCAGCCAATTACTAGCAGCTAGCACAGATACGCAGTATTTT.

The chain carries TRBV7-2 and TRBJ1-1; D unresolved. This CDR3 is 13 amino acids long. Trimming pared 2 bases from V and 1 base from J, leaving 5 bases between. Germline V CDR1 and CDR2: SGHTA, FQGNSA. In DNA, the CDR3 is TGTGCCAGCAGCTTACGGAGGAACACTGAAGCTTTCTTT. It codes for CASSLRRNTEAFF.

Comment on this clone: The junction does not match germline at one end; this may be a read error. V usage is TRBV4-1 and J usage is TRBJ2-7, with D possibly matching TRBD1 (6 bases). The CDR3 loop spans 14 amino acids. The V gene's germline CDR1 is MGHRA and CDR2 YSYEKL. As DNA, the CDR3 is TGCGCCAGCAGCCAAGCTCCACAGGGTAACGAAAAAGGATTC. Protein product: CASSQAPQGNEKGF.

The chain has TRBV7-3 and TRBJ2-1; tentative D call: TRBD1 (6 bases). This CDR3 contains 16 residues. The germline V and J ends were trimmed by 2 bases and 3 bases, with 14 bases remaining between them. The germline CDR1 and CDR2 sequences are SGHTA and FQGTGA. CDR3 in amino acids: CASSLDPPGVYNEQFF. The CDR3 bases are TGTGCCAGCAGCTTAGATCCGCCAGGGGTCTACAATGAGCAGTTCTTC.

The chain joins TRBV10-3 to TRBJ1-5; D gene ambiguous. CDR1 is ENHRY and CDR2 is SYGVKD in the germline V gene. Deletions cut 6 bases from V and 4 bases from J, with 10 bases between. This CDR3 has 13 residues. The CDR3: CAISATLNQPQHF. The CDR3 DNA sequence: TGTGCCATCAGCGCCACACTAAATCAGCCCCAGCATTTT.

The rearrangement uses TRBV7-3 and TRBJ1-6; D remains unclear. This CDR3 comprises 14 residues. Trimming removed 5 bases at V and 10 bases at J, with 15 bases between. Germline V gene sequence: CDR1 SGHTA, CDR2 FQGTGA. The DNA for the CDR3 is TGTGCCAGCAGCCAATTGGGTGGTAGCTCACCCCTCCACTTT. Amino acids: CASSQLGGSSPLHF.

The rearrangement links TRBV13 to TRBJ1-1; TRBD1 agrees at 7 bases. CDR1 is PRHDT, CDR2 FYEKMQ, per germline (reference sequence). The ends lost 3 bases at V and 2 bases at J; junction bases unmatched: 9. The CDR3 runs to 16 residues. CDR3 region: CASSFRFRDSNTEAFF. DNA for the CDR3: TGTGCCAGCAGCTTCCGGTTCCGGGACAGTAACACTGAAGCTTTCTTT.

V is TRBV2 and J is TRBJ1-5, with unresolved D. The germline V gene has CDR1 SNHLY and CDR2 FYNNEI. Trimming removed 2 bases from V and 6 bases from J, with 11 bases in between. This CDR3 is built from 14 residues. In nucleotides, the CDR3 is TGTGCCAGCAGTGAATCGGGTCCGGGTCAGCCCCAGCATTTT. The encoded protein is CASSESGPGQPQHF.

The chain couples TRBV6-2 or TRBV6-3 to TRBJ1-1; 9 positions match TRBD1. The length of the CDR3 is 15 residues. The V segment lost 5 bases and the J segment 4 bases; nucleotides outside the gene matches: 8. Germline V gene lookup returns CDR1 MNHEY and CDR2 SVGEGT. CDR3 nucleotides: TGTGCCAGCAGTCAGGACAGGGGATGGAGCACTGAAGCTTTCTTT. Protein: CASSQDRGWSTEAFF.

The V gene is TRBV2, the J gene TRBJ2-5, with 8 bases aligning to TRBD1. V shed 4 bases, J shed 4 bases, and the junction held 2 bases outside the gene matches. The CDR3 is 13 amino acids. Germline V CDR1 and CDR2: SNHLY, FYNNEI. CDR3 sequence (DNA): TGTGCCAGCAGTGGGGACAGGTTAGAGACCCAGTACTTC. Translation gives CASSGDRLETQYF.

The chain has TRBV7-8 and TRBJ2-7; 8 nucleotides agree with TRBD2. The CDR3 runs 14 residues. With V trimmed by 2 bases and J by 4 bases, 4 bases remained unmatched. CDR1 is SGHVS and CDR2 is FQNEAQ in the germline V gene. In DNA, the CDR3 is TGTGCCAGCAGCTTAAGACTAGCGAGTTACGAGCAGTACTTC. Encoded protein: CASSLRLASYEQYF.